This T cell receptor (beta chain) emerged from a study of OX40 agonist ivuxolimab in advanced cancers. General study findings and limits: Expanded clones belonging to CD8+ T cells outnumbered, on average, those of CD4+. CD4+ and CD8+ T cells in blood underwent clonal expansion by week 6 at 0.1 to 3.0 mg/kg. Researchers did not determine the expanded peripheral T cells' antigen specificity.

In this sample, this clone turned up once. Its antigen is undetermined. Data came from immunoSEQ multiplex PCR; TCRdb stores just in-frame clones and leaves some out. The table shows 60,000 to 80,000 clones, with 80% to 90% occurring only once. Trimming pared 3 bases from V and 4 bases from J, leaving 16 bases between. Germline CDR1 SGHTA, CDR2 FQGTGA. CDR3 length equals 15 residues. The sequences come from CD4+ or CD8+ T cells sorted from blood, collected in a trial of the OX40 agonist ivuxolimab. V gene TRBV7-3 combines with J gene TRBJ2-7, with D perhaps TRBD2 (5 bases). The receptor comes from an adult with an advanced solid tumor such as melanoma, head and neck, liver or kidney cancer. CDR3 sequence (DNA): TGTGCCAGCAGCTTGGCTCCAGGTTCGGGATACGAGCAGTACTTC. It is translated as CASSLAPGSGYEQYF.